This T cell receptor (beta chain) was identified during a study of blood T cell repertoires in COVID-19. With 0 bases clipped from V and 8 bases from J, the junction kept 5 bases outside the gene matches. The CDR3 loop spans 15 amino acids. Germline assignment: CDR1 SGDLS and CDR2 YYNGEE. How the authors handled the data: Amplification of reference gene primers was used by the study to estimate nucleated cell counts. Generated by immunoSEQ multiplex PCR, the TCRdb table keeps only in-frame clones and is missing some. The DNA gave D and trimming, while V, J and clone size come from that table. Of roughly 290,000 clones in the sample, around 88% are singletons; the top ten hold around 5.8%. Participants were aged about 18 to 100 years from about two dozen US areas.

This receptor was obtained from a woman in her thirties or forties who had recovered from COVID-19. The sample taken for sequencing was PBMCs or T cells enriched from blood (not recorded which). The chain links TRBV9 to TRBJ1-4; 9 positions agree with TRBD1. This CDR3 reads CASSVARDRVEKLFF. The CDR3 bases are TGTGCCAGCAGCGTAGCTAGGGACAGGGTAGAAAAACTGTTTTTT.